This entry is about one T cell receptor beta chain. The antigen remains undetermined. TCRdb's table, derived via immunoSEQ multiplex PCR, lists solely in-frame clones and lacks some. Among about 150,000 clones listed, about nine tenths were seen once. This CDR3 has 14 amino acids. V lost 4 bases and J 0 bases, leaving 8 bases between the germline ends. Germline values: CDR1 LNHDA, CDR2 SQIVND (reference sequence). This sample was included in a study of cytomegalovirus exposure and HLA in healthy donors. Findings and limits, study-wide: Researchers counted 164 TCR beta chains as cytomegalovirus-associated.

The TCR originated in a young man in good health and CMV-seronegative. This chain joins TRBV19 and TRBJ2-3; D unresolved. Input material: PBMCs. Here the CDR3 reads CASSSMRSTDTQYF. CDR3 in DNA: TGTGCCAGTAGTAGTATGCGGAGCACAGATACGCAGTATTTT.